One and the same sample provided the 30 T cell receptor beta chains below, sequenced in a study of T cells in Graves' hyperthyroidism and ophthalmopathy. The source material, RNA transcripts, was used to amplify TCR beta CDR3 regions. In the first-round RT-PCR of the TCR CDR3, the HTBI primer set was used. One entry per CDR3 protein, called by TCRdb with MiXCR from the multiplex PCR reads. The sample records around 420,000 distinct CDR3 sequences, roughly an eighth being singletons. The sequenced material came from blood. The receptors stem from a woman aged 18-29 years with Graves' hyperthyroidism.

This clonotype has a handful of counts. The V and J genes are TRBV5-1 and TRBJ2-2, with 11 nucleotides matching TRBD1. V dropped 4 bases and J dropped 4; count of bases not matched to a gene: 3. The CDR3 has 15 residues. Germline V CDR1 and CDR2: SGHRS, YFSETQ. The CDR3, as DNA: TGCGCCAGCAGCCCCGGGACAGGGGGCACCGGGGAGCTGTTTTTT. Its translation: CASSPGTGGTGELFF.

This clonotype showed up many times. The CDR3, as DNA: TGTGCCAGCAGGCCAGACCCGGACAGGGTGACAGATACGCAGTATTTT. Its translation is CASRPDPDRVTDTQYF. The genes are TRBV5-4 and TRBJ2-3, with 8 positions matching TRBD1. CDR3 length equals 16 residues. With V trimmed by 5 bases and J by 3 bases, 11 bases remained unmatched. Germline V gene lookup returns CDR1 SGHNT and CDR2 YYREEE (reference sequence).

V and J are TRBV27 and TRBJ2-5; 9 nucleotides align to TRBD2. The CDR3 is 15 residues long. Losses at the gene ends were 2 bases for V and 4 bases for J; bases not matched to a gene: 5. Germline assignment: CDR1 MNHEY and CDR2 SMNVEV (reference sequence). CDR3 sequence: CASSLNSGSRETQYF. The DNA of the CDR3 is TGTGCCAGCAGTTTAAATAGCGGGAGTCGAGAGACCCAGTACTTC.

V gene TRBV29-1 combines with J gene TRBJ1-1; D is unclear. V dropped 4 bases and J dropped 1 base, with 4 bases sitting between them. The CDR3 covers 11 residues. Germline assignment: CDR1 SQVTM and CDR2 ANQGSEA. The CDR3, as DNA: TGCAGCGTTGTTGGGAACACTGAAGCTTTCTTT. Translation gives CSVVGNTEAFF.

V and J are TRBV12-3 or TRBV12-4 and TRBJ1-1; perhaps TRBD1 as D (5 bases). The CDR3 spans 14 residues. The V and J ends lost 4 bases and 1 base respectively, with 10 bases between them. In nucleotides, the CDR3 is TGTGCCAGCAGTTGGGGCGAAACGAACACTGAAGCTTTCTTT. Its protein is CASSWGETNTEAFF.

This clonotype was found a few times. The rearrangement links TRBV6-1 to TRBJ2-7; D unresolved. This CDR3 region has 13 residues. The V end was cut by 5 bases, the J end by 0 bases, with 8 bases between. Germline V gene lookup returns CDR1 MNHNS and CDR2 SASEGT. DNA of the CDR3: TGTGCCAGCAGTCCAGTCCTCTCCTACGAGCAGTACTTC. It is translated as CASSPVLSYEQYF.

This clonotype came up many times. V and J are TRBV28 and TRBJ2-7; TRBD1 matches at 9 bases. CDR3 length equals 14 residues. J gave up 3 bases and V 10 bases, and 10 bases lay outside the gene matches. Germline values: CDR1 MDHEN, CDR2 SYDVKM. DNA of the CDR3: TGTGCCACTCGAGGTGGGACAGGGCTCTACGAGCAGTACTTC. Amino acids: CATRGGTGLYEQYF.

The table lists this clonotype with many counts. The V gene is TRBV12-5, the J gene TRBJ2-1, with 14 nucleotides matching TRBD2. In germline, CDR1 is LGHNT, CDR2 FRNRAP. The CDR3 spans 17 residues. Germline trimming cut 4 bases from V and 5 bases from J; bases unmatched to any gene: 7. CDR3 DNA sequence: TGTGCTAGTGGTTGGCCGACTAGCGGGAGGGATCACAATGAGCAGTTCTTC. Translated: CASGWPTSGRDHNEQFF.

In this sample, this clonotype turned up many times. CDR3 nucleotides: TGTGCCAGCAGGGGCCCGGAGCCAACGAACACTGAAGCTTTCTTT. It translates to CASRGPEPTNTEAFF. The chain couples TRBV6-1 to TRBJ1-1; D is uncertain. The CDR3 is made up of 15 amino acids. With 6 bases removed from V and 1 base from J, the gap between germline ends came to 15 bases. Germline lookup yields CDR1 MNHNS and CDR2 SASEGT.

For the CDR3, the DNA is TGTGCCAGCAGTGAAGGCGGGACAGGGGGCAAGTATGAGCAGTTCTTC. Its translation is CASSEGGTGGKYEQFF. The chain joins TRBV25-1 to TRBJ2-1, with 12 bases identical to TRBD1. This CDR3 spans 16 amino acids. Germline assignment: CDR1 MGHDK and CDR2 SYGVNS. V lost 2 bases, J lost 8 bases, and 7 bases stayed unmatched.

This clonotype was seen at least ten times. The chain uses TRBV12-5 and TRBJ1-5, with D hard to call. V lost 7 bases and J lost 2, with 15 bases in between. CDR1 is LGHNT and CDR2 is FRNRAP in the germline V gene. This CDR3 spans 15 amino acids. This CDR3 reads CASALGESGNQPQHF. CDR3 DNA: TGTGCTAGTGCCTTGGGCGAATCGGGCAATCAGCCCCAGCATTTT.

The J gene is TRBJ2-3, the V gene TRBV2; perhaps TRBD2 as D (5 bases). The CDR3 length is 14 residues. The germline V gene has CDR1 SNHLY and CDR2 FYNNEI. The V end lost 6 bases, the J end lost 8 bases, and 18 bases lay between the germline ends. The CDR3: CASSLDTVEVTQYF. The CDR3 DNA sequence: TGTGCCAGCAGCTTAGACACGGTGGAGGTTACGCAGTATTTT.

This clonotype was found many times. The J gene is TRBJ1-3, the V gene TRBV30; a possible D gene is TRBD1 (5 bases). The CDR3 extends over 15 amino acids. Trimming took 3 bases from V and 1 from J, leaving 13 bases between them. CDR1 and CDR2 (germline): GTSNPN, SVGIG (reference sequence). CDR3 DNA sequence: TGTGCCTGGAGCCCCTTAGAGGGGTCTGGAAACACCATATATTTT. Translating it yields CAWSPLEGSGNTIYF.

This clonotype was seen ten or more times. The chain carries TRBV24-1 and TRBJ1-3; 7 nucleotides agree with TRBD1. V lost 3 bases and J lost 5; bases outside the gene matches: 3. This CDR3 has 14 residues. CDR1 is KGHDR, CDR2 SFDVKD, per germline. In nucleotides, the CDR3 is TGTGCCACCAGTGATGGGACAGCTCGAAACACCATATATTTT. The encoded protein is CATSDGTARNTIYF.

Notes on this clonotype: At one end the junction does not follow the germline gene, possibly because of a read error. In DNA form, the CDR3 reads TGTGCCAGCAGCCAAGAGAGATCGGAAAAACTGGTTTTT. This codes for CASSQERSEKLVF. This chain joins TRBV4-2 and TRBJ1-4, with D hard to call. Germline CDR1 is LGHNA and CDR2 is YNFKEQ. CDR3 length: 13 amino acids.

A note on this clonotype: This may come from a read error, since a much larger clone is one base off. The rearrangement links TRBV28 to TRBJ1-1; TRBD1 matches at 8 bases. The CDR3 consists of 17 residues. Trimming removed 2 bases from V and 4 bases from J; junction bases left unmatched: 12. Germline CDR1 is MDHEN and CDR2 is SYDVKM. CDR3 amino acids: CASSLKAGGWGATEAFF. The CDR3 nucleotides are TGTGCCAGCAGTTTAAAGGCAGGGGGCTGGGGGGCCACTGAAGCTTTCTTT.

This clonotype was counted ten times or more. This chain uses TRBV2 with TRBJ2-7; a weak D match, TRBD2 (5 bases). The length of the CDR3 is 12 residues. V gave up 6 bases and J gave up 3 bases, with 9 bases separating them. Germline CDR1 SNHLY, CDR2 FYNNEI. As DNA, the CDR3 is TGTGCCAGCAGCGGTACTAGCTACGAGCAGTACTTC. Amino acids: CASSGTSYEQYF.

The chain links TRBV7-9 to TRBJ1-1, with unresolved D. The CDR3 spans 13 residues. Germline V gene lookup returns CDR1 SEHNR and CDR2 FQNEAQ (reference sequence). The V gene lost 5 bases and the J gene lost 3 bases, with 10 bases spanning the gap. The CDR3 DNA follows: TGTGCCAGCAGCGCCTGGGGATACACTGAAGCTTTCTTT. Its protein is CASSAWGYTEAFF.

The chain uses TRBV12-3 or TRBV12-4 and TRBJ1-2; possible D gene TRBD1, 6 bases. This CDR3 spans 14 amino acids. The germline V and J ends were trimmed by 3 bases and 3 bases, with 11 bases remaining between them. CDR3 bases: TGTGCCAGCAGTTTGTCGGGGGCAGACTATGGCTACACCTTC. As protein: CASSLSGADYGYTF.

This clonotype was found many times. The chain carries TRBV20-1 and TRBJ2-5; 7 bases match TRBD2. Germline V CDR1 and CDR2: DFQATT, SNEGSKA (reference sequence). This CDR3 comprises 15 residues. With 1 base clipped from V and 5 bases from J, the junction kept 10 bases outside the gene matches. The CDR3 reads CSARVLGREQETQYF. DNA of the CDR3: TGCAGTGCTAGAGTCTTGGGGCGGGAGCAGGAGACCCAGTACTTC.

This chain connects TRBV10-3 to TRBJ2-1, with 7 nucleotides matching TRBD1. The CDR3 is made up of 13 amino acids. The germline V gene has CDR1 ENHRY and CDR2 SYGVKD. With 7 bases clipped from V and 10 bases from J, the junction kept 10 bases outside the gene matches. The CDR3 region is CAITEMTGTEQFF. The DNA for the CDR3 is TGTGCCATCACGGAAATGACAGGGACCGAGCAGTTCTTC.

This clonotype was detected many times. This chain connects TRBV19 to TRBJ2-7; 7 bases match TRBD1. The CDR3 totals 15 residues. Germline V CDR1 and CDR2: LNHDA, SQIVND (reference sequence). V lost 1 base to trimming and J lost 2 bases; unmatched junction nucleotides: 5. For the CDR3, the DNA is TGTGCCAGTAGTATAGCTGGGACAGCGACCTACGAGCAGTACTTC. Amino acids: CASSIAGTATYEQYF.

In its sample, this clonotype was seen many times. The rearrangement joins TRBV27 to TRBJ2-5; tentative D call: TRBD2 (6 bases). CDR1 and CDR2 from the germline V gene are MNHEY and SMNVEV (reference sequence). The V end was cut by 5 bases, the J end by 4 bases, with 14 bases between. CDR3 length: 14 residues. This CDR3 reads CASSATGVGETQYF. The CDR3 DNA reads TGTGCCAGCAGTGCCACGGGGGTTGGAGAGACCCAGTACTTC.

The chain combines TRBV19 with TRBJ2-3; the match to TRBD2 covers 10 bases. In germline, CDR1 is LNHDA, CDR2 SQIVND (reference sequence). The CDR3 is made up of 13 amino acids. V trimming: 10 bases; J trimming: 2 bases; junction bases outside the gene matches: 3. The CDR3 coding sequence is TGTGCCACTAGCGGGAGAAACACAGATACGCAGTATTTT. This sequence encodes CATSGRNTDTQYF.

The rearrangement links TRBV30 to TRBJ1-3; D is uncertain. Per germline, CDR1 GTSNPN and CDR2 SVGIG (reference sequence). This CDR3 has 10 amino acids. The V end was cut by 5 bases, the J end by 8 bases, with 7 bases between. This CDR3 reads CAWAGHTIYF. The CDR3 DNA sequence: TGTGCCTGGGCCGGCCACACCATATATTTT. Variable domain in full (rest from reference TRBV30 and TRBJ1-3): SQTIHQWPATLVQPVGSPLSLECTVEGTSNPNLYWYRQAAGRGLQLLFYSVGIGQISSEVPQNLSASRPQDRQFILSSKKLLLSDSGFYLCAWAGHTIYFGEGSWLTVV.

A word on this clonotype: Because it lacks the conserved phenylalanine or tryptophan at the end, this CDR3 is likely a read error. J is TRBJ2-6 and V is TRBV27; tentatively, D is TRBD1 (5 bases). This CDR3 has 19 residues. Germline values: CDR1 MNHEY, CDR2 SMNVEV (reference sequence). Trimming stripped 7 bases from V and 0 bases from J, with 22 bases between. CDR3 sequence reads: CASTNAHRSWGSGANVLTL. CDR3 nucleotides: TGTGCCAGCACCAATGCACACAGGAGTTGGGGCTCTGGGGCCAACGTCCTGACTCTC.

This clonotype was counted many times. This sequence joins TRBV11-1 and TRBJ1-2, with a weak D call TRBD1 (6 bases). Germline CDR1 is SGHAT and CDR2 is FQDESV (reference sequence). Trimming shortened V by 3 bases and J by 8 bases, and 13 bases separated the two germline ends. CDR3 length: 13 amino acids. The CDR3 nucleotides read TGTGCCAGCAGCTTCCGGACAGAAGAGGGCTACACCTTC. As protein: CASSFRTEEGYTF. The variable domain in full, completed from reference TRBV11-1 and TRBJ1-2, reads EAEVAQSPRYKITEKSQAVAFWCDPISGHATLYWYRQILGQGPELLVQFQDESVVDDSQLPKDRFSAERLKGVDSTLKIQPAELGDSAMYLCASSFRTEEGYTFGSGTRLTVV.

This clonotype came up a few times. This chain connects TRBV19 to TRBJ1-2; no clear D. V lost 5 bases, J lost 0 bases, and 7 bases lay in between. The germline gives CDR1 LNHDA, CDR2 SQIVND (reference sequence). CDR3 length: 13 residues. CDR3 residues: CASSDGSNYGYTF. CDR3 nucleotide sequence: TGTGCCAGTAGTGACGGATCTAACTATGGCTACACCTTC. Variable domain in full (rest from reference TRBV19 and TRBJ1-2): DGGITQSPKYLFRKEGQNVTLSCEQNLNHDAMYWYRQDPGQGLRLIYYSQIVNDFQKGDIAEGYSVSREKKESFPLTVTSAQKNPTAFYLCASSDGSNYGYTFGSGTRLTVV.

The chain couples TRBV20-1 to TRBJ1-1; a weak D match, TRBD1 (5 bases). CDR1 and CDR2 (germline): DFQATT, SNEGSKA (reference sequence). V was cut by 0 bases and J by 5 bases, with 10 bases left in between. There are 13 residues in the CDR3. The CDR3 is CSARDGGYTEAFF. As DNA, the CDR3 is TGCAGTGCTAGAGATGGGGGATATACTGAAGCTTTCTTT.

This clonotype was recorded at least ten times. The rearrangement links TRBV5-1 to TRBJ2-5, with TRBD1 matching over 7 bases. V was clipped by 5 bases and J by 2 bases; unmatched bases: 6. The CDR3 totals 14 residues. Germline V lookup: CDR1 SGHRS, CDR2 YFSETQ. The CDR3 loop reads CASRDDRAQETQYF. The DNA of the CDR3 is TGCGCCAGCAGGGACGACAGGGCACAAGAGACCCAGTACTTC.